The present T cell receptor (beta chain) was sequenced within a study of blood T cells in healthy people across ages. CDR3 length: 12 amino acids. CDR1 is SGHTA, CDR2 FQGNSA, per germline. With 5 bases removed from V and 8 bases from J, the gap between germline ends came to 12 bases. General study results and limits: Among long-lived donors, naive CD4+ cells were more numerous and diversity higher than in aged donors. Leaving the PBMCs unsorted stopped any conclusive comparison of naive versus antigen-experienced cells.

With a J-beta primer mix and a sample-barcoded 5' primer, a second PCR ran 7 to 11 cycles. The template-switch adaptor, which had 12 random nucleotides, put a tag on each cDNA molecule. MiXCR, run by TCRdb on the 5' RACE reads, gives a single entry per CDR3 protein. The sample includes about 690,000 distinct CDR3 sequences, around 41% seen only once; the top ten take approximately 29%. In its sample, this clonotype was seen a few times. Its antigen remains unidentified. Sequences were obtained from blood. This receptor was obtained from a man older than 75 in good health. This sequence joins TRBV7-2 and TRBJ1-1; unclear D gene. The CDR3 coding sequence is TGTGCCAGCAGCCCTTTAGTGGGCGAAGCTTTCTTT. Translation: CASSPLVGEAFF. The variable domain in full, with the rest retrieved from reference TRBV7-2 and TRBJ1-1, is GAGVSQSPSNKVTEKGKDVELRCDPISGHTALYWYRQSLGQGLEFLIYFQGNSAPDKSGLPSDRFSAERTGGSVSTLTIQRTQQEDSAVYLCASSPLVGEAFFGQGTRLTVV.